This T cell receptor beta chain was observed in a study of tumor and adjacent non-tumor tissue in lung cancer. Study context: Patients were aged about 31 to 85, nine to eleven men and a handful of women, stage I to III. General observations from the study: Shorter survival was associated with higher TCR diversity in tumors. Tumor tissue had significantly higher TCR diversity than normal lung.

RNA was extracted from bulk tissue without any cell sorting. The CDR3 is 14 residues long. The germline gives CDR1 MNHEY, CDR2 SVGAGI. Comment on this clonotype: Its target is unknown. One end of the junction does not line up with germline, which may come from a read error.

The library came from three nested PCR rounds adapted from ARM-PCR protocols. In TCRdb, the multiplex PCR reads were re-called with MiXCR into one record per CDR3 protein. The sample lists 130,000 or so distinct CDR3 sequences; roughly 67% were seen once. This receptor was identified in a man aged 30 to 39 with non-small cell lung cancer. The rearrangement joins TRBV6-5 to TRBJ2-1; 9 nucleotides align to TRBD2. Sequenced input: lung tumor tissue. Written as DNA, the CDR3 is TGTGCCAGCATGATGCTAGCGGGGTACAATGAGCTGTTCTTC. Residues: CASMMLAGYNELFF.